This TCR beta chain emerged from a study of regulatory T cells in long-lasting Graves disease. Study at large: Graves' cases, newly diagnosed, had used antithyroid drugs under 3 months.

Notes on this clonotype: With a much larger clone just one base away, this may be a read error.

Assembly of TCR beta libraries relied on iRepertoire HTBI primers together with Arm-PCR of CDR3 regions. Using its own MiXCR run on the multiplex PCR reads, TCRdb lists one record per CDR3 protein. The sample has about 320,000 distinct CDR3 sequences, 15% to 20% seen once. Sample time point: newly diagnosed GD, antithyroid drugs for less than 3 months. Researchers made the TCR library from RNA that was extracted from PBMCs. The V gene's germline CDR1 is LNHNV and CDR2 YYDKDF (reference sequence). CDR3 size: 15 residues. Unmatched junction bases numbered 10, after V lost 5 bases and J lost 9 bases. Here the sequenced sample was peripheral blood mononuclear cells (PBMCs), taken at new diagnosis, from a patient treated with antithyroid drugs. This chain uses TRBV15 with TRBJ2-5; 12 bases align to TRBD1. The sequence was obtained from a female donor with Graves disease. In nucleotides, the CDR3 is TGTGCCACCAGCTCCAGGGGACAGGGGGCGAAGGCCCAGTACTTC. Amino acid sequence: CATSSRGQGAKAQYF.